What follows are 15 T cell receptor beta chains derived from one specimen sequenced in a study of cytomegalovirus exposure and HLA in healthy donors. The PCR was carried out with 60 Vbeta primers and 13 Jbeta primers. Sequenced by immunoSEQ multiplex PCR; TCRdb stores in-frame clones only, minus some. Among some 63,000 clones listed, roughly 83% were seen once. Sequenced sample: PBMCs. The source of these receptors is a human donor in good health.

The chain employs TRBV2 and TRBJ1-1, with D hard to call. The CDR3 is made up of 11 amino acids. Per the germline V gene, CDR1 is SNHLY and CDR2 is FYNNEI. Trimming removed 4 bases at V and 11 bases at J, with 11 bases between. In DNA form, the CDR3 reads TGTGCCAGCAGTGGACGGGGATGGGCTTTCTTT. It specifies CASSGRGWAFF.

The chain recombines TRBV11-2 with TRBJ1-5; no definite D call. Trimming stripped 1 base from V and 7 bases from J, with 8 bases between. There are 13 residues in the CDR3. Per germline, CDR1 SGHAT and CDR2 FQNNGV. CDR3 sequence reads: CASSLGAQQPQHF. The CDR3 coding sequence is TGTGCCAGCAGCTTAGGGGCTCAACAGCCCCAGCATTTT.

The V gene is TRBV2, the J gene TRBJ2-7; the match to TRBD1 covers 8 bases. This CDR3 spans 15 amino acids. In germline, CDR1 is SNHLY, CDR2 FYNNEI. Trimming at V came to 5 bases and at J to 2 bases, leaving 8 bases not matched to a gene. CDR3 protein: CASSTVSGGTYEQYF. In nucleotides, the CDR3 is TGTGCCAGCAGTACAGTCTCAGGGGGCACCTACGAGCAGTACTTC.

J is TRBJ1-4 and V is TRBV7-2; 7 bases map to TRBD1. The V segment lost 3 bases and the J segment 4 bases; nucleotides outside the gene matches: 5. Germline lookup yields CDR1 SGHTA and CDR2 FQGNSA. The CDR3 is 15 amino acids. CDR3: CASSFQGEVNEKLFF. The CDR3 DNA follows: TGTGCCAGCAGCTTTCAGGGGGAGGTTAATGAAAAACTGTTTTTT.

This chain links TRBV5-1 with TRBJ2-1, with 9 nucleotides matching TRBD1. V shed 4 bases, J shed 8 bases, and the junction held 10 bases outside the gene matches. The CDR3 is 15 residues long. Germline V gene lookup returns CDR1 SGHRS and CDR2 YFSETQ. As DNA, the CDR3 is TGCGCCAGCAGCGGAACCGGGACAGGGCTTCATGAGCAGTTCTTC. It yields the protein CASSGTGTGLHEQFF.

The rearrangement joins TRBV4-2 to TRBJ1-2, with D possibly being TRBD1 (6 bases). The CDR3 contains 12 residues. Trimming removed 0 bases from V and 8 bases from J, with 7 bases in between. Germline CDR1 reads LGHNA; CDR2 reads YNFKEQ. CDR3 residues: CASSQDRGGYTF. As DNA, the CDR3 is TGTGCCAGCAGCCAAGACAGGGGCGGCTACACCTTC.

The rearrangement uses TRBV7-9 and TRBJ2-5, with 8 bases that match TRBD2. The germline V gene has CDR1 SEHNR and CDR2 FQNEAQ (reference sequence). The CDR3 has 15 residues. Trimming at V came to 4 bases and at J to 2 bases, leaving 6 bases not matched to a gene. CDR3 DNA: TGTGCCAGCAGCTCGGGGGGGAGGGGGCAAGAGACCCAGTACTTC. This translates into CASSSGGRGQETQYF.

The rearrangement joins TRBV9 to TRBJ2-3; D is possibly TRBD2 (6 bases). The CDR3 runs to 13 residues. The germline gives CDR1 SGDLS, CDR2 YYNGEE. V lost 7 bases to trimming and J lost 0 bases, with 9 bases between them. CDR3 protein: CASCRESTDTQYF. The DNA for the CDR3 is TGTGCCAGCTGTCGGGAGAGCACAGATACGCAGTATTTT.

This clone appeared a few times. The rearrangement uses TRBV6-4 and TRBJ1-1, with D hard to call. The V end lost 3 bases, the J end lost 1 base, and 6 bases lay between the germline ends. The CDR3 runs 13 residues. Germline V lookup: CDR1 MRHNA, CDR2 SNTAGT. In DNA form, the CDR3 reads TGTGCCAGCAGTGAGCGGGAGAACACTGAAGCTTTCTTT. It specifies CASSERENTEAFF.

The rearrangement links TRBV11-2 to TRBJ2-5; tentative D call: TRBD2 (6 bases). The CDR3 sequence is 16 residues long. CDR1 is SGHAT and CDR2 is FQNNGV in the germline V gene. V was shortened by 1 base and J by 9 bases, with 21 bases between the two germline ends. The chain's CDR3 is CASSLGSDGPSGPQYF. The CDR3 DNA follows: TGTGCCAGCAGCTTAGGTTCGGATGGCCCCAGCGGGCCCCAGTACTTC.

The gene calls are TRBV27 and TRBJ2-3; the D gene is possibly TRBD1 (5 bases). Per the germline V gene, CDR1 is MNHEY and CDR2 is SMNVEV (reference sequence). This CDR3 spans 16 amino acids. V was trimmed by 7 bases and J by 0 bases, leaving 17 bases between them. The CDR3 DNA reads TGTGCCAGCAAAAAAGGGGAACAGGCAAGCACAGATACGCAGTATTTT. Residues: CASKKGEQASTDTQYF.

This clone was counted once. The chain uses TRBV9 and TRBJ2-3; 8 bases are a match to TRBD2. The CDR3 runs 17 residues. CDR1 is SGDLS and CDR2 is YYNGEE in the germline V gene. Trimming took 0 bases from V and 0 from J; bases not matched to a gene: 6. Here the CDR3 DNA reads TGTGCCAGCAGCGTAGAGGGCGGGGGGCCAAGCACAGATACGCAGTATTTT. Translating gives CASSVEGGGPSTDTQYF.

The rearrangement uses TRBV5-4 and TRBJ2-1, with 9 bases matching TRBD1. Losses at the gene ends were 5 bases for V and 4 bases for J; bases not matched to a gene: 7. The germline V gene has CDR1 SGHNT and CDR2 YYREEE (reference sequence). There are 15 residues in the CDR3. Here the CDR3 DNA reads TGTGCCAGCAGTCAGGACAGGGGAACTTACAATGAGCAGTTCTTC. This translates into CASSQDRGTYNEQFF. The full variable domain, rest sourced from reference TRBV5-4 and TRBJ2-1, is ETGVTQSPTHLIKTRGQQVTLRCSSQSGHNTVSWYQQALGQGPQFIFQYYREEENGRGNFPPRFSGLQFPNYSSELNVNALELDDSALYLCASSQDRGTYNEQFFGPGTRLTVL.

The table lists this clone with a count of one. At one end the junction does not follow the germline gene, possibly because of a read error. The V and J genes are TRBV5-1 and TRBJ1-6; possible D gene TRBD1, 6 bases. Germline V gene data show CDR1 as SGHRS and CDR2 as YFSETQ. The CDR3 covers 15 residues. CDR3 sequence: CAGSSTTGSNSPLHF. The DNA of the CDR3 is TGCGCCGGCAGCTCCACGACAGGTTCGAATTCACCCCTCCACTTT.

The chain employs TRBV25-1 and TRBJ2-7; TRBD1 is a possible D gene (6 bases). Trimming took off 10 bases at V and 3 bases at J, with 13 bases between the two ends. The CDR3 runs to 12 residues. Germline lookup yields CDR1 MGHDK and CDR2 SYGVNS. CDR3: CATQGQIYEQYF. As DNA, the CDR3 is TGTGCCACCCAAGGACAGATCTACGAGCAGTACTTC.